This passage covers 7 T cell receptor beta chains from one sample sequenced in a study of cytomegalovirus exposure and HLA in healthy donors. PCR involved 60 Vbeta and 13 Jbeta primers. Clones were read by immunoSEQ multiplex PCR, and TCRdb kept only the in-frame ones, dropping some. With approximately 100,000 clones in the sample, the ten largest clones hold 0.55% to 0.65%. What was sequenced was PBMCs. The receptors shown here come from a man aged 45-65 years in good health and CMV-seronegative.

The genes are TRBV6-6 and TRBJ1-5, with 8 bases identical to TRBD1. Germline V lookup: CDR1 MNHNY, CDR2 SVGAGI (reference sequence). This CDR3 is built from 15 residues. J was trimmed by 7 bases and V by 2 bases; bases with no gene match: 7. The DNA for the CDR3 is TGTGCCAGCAGTTACCGGACAGGGTTAAGGCAGCCCCAGCATTTT. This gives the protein CASSYRTGLRQPQHF.

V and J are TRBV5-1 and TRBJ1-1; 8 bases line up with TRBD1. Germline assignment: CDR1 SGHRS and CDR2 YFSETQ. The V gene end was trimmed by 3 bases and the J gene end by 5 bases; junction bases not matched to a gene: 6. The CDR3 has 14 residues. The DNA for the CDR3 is TGCGCCAGCAGCTCGACAGGGGTACGGACTGAAGCTTTCTTT. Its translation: CASSSTGVRTEAFF.

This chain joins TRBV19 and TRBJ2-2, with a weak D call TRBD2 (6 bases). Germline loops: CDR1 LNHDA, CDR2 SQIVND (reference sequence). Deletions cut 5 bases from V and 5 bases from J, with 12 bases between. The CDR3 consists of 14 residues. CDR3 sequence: CASSSRLATGELFF. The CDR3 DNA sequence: TGTGCCAGTAGTTCCAGGCTAGCGACCGGGGAGCTGTTTTTT.

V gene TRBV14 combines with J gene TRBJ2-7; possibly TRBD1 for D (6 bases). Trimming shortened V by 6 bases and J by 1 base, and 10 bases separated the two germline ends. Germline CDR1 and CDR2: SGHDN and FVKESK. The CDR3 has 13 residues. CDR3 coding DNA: TGTGCCAGCAGAAGTCAGGGGTCCTACGAGCAGTACTTC. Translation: CASRSQGSYEQYF.

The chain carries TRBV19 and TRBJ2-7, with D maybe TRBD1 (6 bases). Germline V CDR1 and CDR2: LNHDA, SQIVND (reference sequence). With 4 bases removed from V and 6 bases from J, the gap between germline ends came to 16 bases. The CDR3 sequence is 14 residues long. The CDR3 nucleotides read TGTGCCAGTAGTACCCAACAGGGATTCGGCGAGCAGTACTTC. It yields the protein CASSTQQGFGEQYF.

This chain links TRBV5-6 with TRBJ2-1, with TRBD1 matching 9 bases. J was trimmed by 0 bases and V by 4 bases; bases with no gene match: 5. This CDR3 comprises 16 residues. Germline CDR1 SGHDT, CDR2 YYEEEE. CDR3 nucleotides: TGTGCCAGCAGCGCCGACAGGGGGAGCTCCTACAATGAGCAGTTCTTC. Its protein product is CASSADRGSSYNEQFF. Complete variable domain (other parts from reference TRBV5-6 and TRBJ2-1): DAGVTQSPTHLIKTRGQQVTLRCSPKSGHDTVSWYQQALGQGPQFIFQYYEEEERQRGNFPDRFSGHQFPNYSSELNVNALLLGDSALYLCASSADRGSSYNEQFFGPGTRLTVL.

CDR3 DNA: TGTGCCAGCAGTACTAGCGGGGGTAGCACAGATACGCAGTATTTT. Protein sequence: CASSTSGGSTDTQYF. The chain combines TRBV6-5 with TRBJ2-3; 11 positions match TRBD2. Per the germline V gene, CDR1 is MNHEY and CDR2 is SVGAGI. V lost 5 bases and J lost 0; bases outside the gene matches: 1. This CDR3 has 15 amino acids.